One sample yielded the 22 T cell receptor beta chains listed below, sequenced in a study of blood T cell repertoires in COVID-19. Here immunoSEQ multiplex PCR was the method, and the copy in TCRdb shows in-frame clones only, minus some. The sample carries about 200,000 clones, about 85% recorded once. The sequencing input was PBMCs or T cells enriched from blood (not recorded which). All receptors come from a man aged 35 to 55 who had recovered from COVID-19.

V gene TRBV30 combines with J gene TRBJ2-3; D unclear. Germline V gene lookup returns CDR1 GTSNPN and CDR2 SVGIG (reference sequence). Trimming stripped 3 bases from V and 1 base from J, with 8 bases between. CDR3 length equals 13 residues. CDR3 nucleotides: TGTGCCTGGAGACTACAAGGCACAGATACGCAGTATTTT. Amino acids: CAWRLQGTDTQYF.

The chain joins TRBV13 to TRBJ2-7; D is unclear. V was cut by 3 bases and J by 7 bases, with 10 bases left in between. The CDR3 runs to 12 residues. Germline CDR1 PRHDT, CDR2 FYEKMQ (reference sequence). Here the CDR3 reads CASSFEDGEQYF. The CDR3 coding sequence is TGTGCCAGCAGCTTTGAAGACGGGGAGCAGTACTTC.

The chain uses TRBV4-2 and TRBJ2-7; 10 positions agree with TRBD2. This CDR3 has 15 amino acids. V trimming: 0 bases; J trimming: 2 bases; junction bases outside the gene matches: 1. Germline loops: CDR1 LGHNA, CDR2 YNFKEQ. The CDR3 here is CASSQDGTSAYEQYF. CDR3 nucleotides: TGTGCCAGCAGCCAAGATGGGACTAGCGCCTACGAGCAGTACTTC.

A single count supports this clone. V and J are TRBV6-2 or TRBV6-3 and TRBJ2-7; perhaps TRBD2 as D (5 bases). Germline loops: CDR1 MNHEY, CDR2 SVGEGT. With 5 bases removed from V and 7 bases from J, the gap between germline ends came to 9 bases. The CDR3 is 11 amino acids. CDR3 coding DNA: TGTGCCAGCAGTCACGGGAAGGAGCAGTACTTC. As protein: CASSHGKEQYF.

The chain combines TRBV28 with TRBJ1-6, with 7 positions matching TRBD1. The length of the CDR3 is 16 residues. The germline V gene has CDR1 MDHEN and CDR2 SYDVKM. With 6 bases clipped from V and 3 bases from J, the junction kept 8 bases outside the gene matches. CDR3 loop: CASRGQTTIYNSPLHF. Here the CDR3 DNA reads TGTGCCAGCAGGGGACAGACGACTATCTATAATTCACCCCTCCACTTT.

The chain links TRBV11-2 to TRBJ2-7; 8 bases fit TRBD1. Germline CDR1 reads SGHAT; CDR2 reads FQNNGV. V was clipped by 7 bases and J by 3 bases; unmatched bases: 11. This CDR3 contains 15 residues. The CDR3 sequence is CASNSLRGPFYEQYF. For the CDR3, the DNA is TGTGCCAGCAACTCGCTCAGGGGGCCCTTCTACGAGCAGTACTTC.

The chain employs TRBV5-8 and TRBJ2-3; TRBD2 might be the D (6 bases). V was pared by 4 bases and J by 3 bases, with 15 bases between. The V gene's germline CDR1 is SGHTS and CDR2 YDEGEE. This CDR3 has 15 residues. CDR3 nucleotide sequence: TGTGCCAGCAGCCTTGGGGCAGCGGGTACAGATACGCAGTATTTT. Protein: CASSLGAAGTDTQYF.

The rearrangement uses TRBV18 and TRBJ1-3; D call uncertain. CDR1 and CDR2 from the germline V gene are KGHSH and LQKENI. The CDR3 is 17 amino acids. Trimming left V 6 bases short and J 0 bases short, with 18 bases between. CDR3 sequence reads: CASSQDSGAFSGNTIYF. The CDR3, as DNA: TGTGCCAGCTCTCAAGATTCAGGTGCTTTCTCTGGAAACACCATATATTTT.

V usage is TRBV6-2 or TRBV6-3 and J usage is TRBJ1-5; TRBD1 is a possible D gene (6 bases). Germline assignment: CDR1 MNHEY and CDR2 SVGEGT. This CDR3 comprises 14 residues. Deletions cut 3 bases from V and 2 bases from J, with 8 bases between. For the CDR3, the DNA is TGTGCCAGCAGTTATCCAGGGGGCAATCAGCCCCAGCATTTT. It encodes CASSYPGGNQPQHF.

This clone came up a few times. This rearrangement joins TRBV7-9 to TRBJ2-2; 8 bases match TRBD1. CDR3 length: 14 amino acids. Germline V gene data show CDR1 as SEHNR and CDR2 as FQNEAQ (reference sequence). Germline trimming cut 3 bases from V and 3 bases from J; bases unmatched to any gene: 0. The CDR3 protein is CASSLTGDTGELFF. The DNA of the CDR3 is TGTGCCAGCAGCTTGACAGGGGACACCGGGGAGCTGTTTTTT.

The rearrangement uses TRBV7-2 and TRBJ1-1; D uncertain. V lost 2 bases and J lost 1, with 14 bases in between. Germline V gene sequence: CDR1 SGHTA, CDR2 FQGNSA. The CDR3 spans 16 residues. The CDR3 region is CASSLHPVGRNTEAFF. CDR3 nucleotides: TGTGCCAGCAGCTTACACCCTGTGGGCCGGAACACTGAAGCTTTCTTT. Looking up the rest from reference TRBV7-2 and TRBJ1-1 gives the full variable domain: GAGVSQSPSNKVTEKGKDVELRCDPISGHTALYWYRQSLGQGLEFLIYFQGNSAPDKSGLPSDRFSAERTGGSVSTLTIQRTQQEDSAVYLCASSLHPVGRNTEAFFGQGTRLTVV.

This chain uses TRBV9 with TRBJ1-1; D is perhaps TRBD1 (5 bases). The CDR3 has 13 amino acids. Germline V lookup: CDR1 SGDLS, CDR2 YYNGEE. Deletions cut 0 bases from V and 6 bases from J, with 9 bases between. This CDR3 reads CASSVERGSEAFF. The CDR3 nucleotides are TGTGCCAGCAGCGTAGAACGGGGGTCTGAAGCTTTCTTT.

J is TRBJ2-3 and V is TRBV7-6, with 14 nucleotides matching TRBD2. Germline loops: CDR1 SGHVS, CDR2 FNYEAQ. The CDR3 length is 16 residues. Trimming removed 4 bases from V and 3 bases from J; junction bases left unmatched: 3. The CDR3 nucleotides read TGTGCCAGCAGCTCCCGACTAGCGGGAGGGACAGATACGCAGTATTTT. It yields the protein CASSSRLAGGTDTQYF.

The chain couples TRBV27 to TRBJ2-7; 7 bases line up with TRBD2. The V gene's germline CDR1 is MNHEY and CDR2 SMNVEV (reference sequence). The junction had 4 bases not matched to a gene; V was cut back by 0 bases and J by 2 bases. This CDR3 region has 15 residues. The CDR3 protein is CASSLSSSGAYEQYF. The CDR3, as DNA: TGTGCCAGCAGTTTATCTTCCAGCGGGGCCTACGAGCAGTACTTC.

This clone appeared a few times. This rearrangement joins TRBV6-2 or TRBV6-3 to TRBJ2-3; TRBD2 matches at 13 bases. CDR3 length: 14 amino acids. Germline V lookup: CDR1 MNHEY, CDR2 SVGEGT. V lost 5 bases and J lost 4; bases outside the gene matches: 0. The CDR3 nucleotides read TGTGCCAGCAGTGGACTAGCGGGAGCAGATACGCAGTATTTT. Translating gives CASSGLAGADTQYF.

Only one count was recorded for this clone. The chain couples TRBV5-4 to TRBJ2-1, with 9 positions matching TRBD1. With V trimmed by 4 bases and J by 6 bases, 5 bases remained unmatched. Germline V gene data show CDR1 as SGHNT and CDR2 as YYREEE (reference sequence). This CDR3 has 14 residues. The CDR3 reads CASSPPGQGNEQFF. The CDR3 DNA is TGTGCCAGCAGCCCACCGGGACAGGGCAATGAGCAGTTCTTC.

This chain uses TRBV2 with TRBJ2-3, with TRBD2 matching 13 bases. This CDR3 has 14 amino acids. Germline CDR1 is SNHLY and CDR2 is FYNNEI. With V trimmed by 5 bases and J by 13 bases, 9 bases remained unmatched. The CDR3 DNA is TGTGCCAGCAGTCCTAGGACTAGCGGGGGTCGTAAGTATTTT. Its protein is CASSPRTSGGRKYF. The full variable domain, with the rest looked up from reference TRBV2 and TRBJ2-3, is EPEVTQTPSHQVTQMGQEVILRCVPISNHLYFYWYRQILGQKVEFLVSFYNNEISEKSEIFDDQFSVERPDGSNFTLKIRSTKLEDSAMYFCASSPRTSGGRKYFGPGTRLTVL.

The chain uses TRBV7-2 and TRBJ2-1, with TRBD2 matching over 8 bases. Germline CDR1 SGHTA, CDR2 FQGNSA. CDR3 size: 16 residues. V lost 4 bases and J lost 4; bases outside the gene matches: 9. The CDR3 loop reads CASSSQAGAIYNEQFF. CDR3 coding DNA: TGTGCCAGCAGCTCGCAAGCGGGAGCGATATACAATGAGCAGTTCTTC.

The rearrangement uses TRBV4-1 and TRBJ1-5; no clear D gene. Germline lookup yields CDR1 MGHRA and CDR2 YSYEKL. This CDR3 spans 12 amino acids. Trimming removed 0 bases at V and 9 bases at J, with 6 bases between. This chain's CDR3 is CASSQEAGPQHF. The CDR3 DNA reads as TGCGCCAGCAGCCAAGAAGCAGGGCCCCAGCATTTT.

This clone was found once. This chain connects TRBV5-6 to TRBJ2-7; weak D call: TRBD1 (6 bases). Trimming removed 4 bases at V and 2 bases at J, with 13 bases between. CDR3 length equals 14 residues. Germline V gene data show CDR1 as SGHDT and CDR2 as YYEEEE. CDR3 amino acids: CASSHLTGTYEQYF. CDR3 nucleotides: TGTGCCAGCAGCCACCTGACAGGAACCTACGAGCAGTACTTC.

The chain has TRBV5-5 and TRBJ2-7; TRBD1 matches at 8 bases. The CDR3 sequence is 14 residues long. Trimming at V came to 0 bases and at J to 6 bases, leaving 5 bases not matched to a gene. Per the germline V gene, CDR1 is SGHKS and CDR2 is YYEKEE (reference sequence). Here the CDR3 reads CASSLARGPVEQYF. The CDR3 DNA follows: TGTGCCAGCAGCTTGGCCAGGGGGCCCGTCGAGCAGTACTTC.

The chain carries TRBV5-4 and TRBJ2-7; 10 bases map to TRBD1. This CDR3 has 14 amino acids. Losses at the gene ends were 2 bases for V and 6 bases for J; bases not matched to a gene: 5. From germline, CDR1 is SGHNT and CDR2 YYREEE (reference sequence). The DNA of the CDR3 is TGTGCCAGCAGCTTCCCGGGACAGGGGCGCGAGCAGTACTTC. Translated: CASSFPGQGREQYF. The full variable domain, completed using reference TRBV5-4 and TRBJ2-7, is ETGVTQSPTHLIKTRGQQVTLRCSSQSGHNTVSWYQQALGQGPQFIFQYYREEENGRGNFPPRFSGLQFPNYSSELNVNALELDDSALYLCASSFPGQGREQYFGPGTRLTVT.